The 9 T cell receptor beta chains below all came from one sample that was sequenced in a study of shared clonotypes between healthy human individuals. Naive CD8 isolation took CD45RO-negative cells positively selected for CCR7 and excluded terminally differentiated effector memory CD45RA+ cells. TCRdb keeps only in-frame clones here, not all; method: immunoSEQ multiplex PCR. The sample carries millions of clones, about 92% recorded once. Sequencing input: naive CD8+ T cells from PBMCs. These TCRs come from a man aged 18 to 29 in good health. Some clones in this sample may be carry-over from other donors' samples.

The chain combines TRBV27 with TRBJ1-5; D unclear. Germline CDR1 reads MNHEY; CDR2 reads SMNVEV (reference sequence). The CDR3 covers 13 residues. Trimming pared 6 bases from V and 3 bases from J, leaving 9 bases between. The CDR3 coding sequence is TGTGCCAGCAGCCTAGCATTCAATCAGCCCCAGCATTTT. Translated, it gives CASSLAFNQPQHF.

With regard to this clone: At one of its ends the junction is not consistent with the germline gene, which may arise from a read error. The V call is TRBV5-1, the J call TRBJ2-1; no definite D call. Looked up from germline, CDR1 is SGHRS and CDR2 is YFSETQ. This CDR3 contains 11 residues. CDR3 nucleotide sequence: TGCGCCACCAGCCATGGATTGGAGCAGTTCTTC. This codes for CATSHGLEQFF.

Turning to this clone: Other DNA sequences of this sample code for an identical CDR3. CDR3 in amino acids: CASSPPGGDTEAFF. The CDR3 nucleotides read TGTGCCAGCTCACCGCCAGGGGGAGACACTGAAGCTTTCTTT. This chain connects TRBV18 to TRBJ1-1; TRBD1 agrees at 7 bases. The CDR3 is made up of 14 amino acids. Germline trimming cut 3 bases from V and 3 bases from J; bases unmatched to any gene: 4. CDR1 and CDR2 (germline): KGHSH, LQKENI.

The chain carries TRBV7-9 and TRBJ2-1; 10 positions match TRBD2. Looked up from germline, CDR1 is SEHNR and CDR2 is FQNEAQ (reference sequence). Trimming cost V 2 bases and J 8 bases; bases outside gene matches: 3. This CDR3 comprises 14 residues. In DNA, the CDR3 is TGTGCCAGCAGCTTAAGCGGGAGGGGAGATGAGCAGTTCTTC. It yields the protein CASSLSGRGDEQFF.

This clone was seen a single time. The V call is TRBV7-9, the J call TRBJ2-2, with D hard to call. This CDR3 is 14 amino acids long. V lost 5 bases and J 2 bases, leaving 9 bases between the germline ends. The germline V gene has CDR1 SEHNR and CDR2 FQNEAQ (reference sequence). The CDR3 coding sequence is TGTGCCAGCAGCGCGATCCCCAACACCGGGGAGCTGTTTTTT. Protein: CASSAIPNTGELFF.

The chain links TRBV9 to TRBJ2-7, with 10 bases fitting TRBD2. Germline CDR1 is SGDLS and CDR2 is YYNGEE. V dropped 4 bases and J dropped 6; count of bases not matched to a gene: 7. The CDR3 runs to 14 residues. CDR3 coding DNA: TGTGCCAGCAGCCCCCCAGCGGGAGGGGGCGAGCAGTACTTC. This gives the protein CASSPPAGGGEQYF.

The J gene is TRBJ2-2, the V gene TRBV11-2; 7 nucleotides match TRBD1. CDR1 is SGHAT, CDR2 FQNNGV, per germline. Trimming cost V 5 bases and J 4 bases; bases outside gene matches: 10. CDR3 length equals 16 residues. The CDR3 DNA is TGTGCCAGCAGCCTCGACAGGGCACAGGGCACCGGGGAGCTGTTTTTT. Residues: CASSLDRAQGTGELFF.

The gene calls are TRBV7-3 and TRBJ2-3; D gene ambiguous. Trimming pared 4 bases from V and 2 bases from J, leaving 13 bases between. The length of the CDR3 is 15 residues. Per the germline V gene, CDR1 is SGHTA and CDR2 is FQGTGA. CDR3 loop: CASSSPSGPTDTQYF. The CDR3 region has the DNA TGTGCCAGCAGCTCACCTAGTGGACCCACAGATACGCAGTATTTT.

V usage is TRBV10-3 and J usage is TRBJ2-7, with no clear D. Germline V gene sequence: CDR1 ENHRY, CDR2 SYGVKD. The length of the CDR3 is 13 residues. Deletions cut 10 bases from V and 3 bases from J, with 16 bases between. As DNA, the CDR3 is TGTGCCAGCCATGGCCACAGCCTCTACGAGCAGTACTTC. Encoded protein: CASHGHSLYEQYF.